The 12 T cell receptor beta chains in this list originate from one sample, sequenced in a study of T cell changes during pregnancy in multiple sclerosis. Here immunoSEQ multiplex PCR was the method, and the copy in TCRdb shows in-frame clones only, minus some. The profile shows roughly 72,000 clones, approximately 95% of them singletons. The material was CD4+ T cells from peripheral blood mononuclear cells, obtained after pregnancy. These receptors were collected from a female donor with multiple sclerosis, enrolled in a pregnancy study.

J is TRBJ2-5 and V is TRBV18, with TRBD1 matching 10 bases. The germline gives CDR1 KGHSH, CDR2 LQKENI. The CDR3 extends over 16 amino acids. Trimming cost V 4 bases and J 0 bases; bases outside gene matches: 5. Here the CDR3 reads CASSRYGTGDQETQYF. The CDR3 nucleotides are TGTGCCAGCTCACGGTACGGGACAGGGGACCAAGAGACCCAGTACTTC.

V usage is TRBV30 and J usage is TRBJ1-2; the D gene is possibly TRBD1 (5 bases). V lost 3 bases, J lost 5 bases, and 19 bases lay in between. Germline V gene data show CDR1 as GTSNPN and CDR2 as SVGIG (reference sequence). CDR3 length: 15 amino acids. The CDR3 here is CAWSPLGADLYGYTF. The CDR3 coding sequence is TGTGCCTGGAGCCCGTTAGGGGCGGACCTATATGGCTACACCTTC.

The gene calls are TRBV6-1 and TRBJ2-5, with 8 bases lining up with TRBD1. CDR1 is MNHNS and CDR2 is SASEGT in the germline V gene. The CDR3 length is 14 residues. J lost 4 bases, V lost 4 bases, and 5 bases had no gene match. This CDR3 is CASSAPDRAETQYF. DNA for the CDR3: TGTGCCAGCAGTGCCCCGGACAGGGCAGAGACCCAGTACTTC.

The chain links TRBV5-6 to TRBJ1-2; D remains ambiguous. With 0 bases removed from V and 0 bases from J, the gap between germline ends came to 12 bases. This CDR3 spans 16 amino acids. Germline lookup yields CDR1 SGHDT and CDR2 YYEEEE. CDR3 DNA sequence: TGTGCCAGCAGCTTGGCCCTGTTAGCAGCTAACTATGGCTACACCTTC. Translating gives CASSLALLAANYGYTF.

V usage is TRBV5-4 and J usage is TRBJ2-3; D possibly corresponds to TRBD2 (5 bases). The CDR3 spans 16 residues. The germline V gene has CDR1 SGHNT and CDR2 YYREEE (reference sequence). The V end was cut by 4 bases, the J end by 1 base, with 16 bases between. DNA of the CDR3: TGTGCCAGCAGCGAGGGAGTTACCCTCGGCACAGATACGCAGTATTTT. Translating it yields CASSEGVTLGTDTQYF.

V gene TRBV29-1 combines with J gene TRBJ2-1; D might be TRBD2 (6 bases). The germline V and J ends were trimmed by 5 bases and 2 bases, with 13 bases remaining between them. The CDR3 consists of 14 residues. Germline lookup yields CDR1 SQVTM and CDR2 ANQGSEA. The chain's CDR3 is CSVKGLPTYNEQFF. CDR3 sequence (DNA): TGCAGCGTTAAGGGACTTCCTACCTACAATGAGCAGTTCTTC.

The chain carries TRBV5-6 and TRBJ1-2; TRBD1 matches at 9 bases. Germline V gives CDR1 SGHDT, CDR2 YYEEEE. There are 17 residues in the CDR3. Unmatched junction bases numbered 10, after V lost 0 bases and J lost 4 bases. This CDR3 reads CASSLAAGTGFSYGYTF. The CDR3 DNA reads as TGTGCCAGCAGCTTGGCCGCCGGGACAGGGTTTAGCTATGGCTACACCTTC.

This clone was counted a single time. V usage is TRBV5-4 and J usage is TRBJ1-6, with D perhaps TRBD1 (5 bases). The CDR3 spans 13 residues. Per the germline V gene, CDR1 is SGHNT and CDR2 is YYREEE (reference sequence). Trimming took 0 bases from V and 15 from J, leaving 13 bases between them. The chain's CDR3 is CASSLVGGGSLHF. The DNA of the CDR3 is TGTGCCAGCAGCTTGGTTGGGGGAGGAAGCCTCCACTTT.

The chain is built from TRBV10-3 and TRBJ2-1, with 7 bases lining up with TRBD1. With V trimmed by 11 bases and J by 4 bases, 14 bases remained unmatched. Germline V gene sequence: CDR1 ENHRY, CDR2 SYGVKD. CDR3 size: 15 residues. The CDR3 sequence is CAAGSTGAEYNEQFF. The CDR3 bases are TGTGCCGCAGGCAGCACAGGGGCAGAGTACAATGAGCAGTTCTTC.

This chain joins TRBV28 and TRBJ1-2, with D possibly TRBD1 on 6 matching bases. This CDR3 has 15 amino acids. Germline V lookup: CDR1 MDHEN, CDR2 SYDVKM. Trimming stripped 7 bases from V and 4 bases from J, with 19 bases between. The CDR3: CASITVGQGTYGYTF. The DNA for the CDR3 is TGTGCCAGCATCACGGTGGGGCAGGGGACCTATGGCTACACCTTC.

The CDR3: CASSMSLAYNEQFF. The CDR3, as DNA: TGTGCCAGTAGTATGAGCCTAGCCTACAATGAGCAGTTCTTC. The chain employs TRBV19 and TRBJ2-1; the D is unclear. Trimming removed 3 bases from V and 2 bases from J, with 8 bases in between. The length of the CDR3 is 14 residues. Germline V CDR1 and CDR2: LNHDA, SQIVND (reference sequence).

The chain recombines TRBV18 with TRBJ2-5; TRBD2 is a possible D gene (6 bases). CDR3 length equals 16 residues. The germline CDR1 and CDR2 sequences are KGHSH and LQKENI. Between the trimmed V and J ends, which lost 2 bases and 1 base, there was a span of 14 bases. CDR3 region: CASSPWDSGFQETQYF. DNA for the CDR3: TGTGCCAGCTCACCATGGGACTCAGGATTCCAAGAGACCCAGTACTTC.